This T cell receptor beta chain was sequenced during a study of early T cells in non-severe SARS-CoV-2 infection. This clonotype came up many times. MiXCR was run by TCRdb on the 5' RACE reads, yielding one entry per CDR3 protein. The sample gives roughly 52,000 distinct CDR3 sequences, 5.5% to 6.5% of which show up once; roughly 2.8% is in the top ten. The sample here was whole blood, taken at baseline. The TCR comes from an adult who was a healthcare worker with PCR-confirmed SARS-CoV-2 infection or an uninfected control (not recorded which).

CDR3 DNA: TGTGCCAGCAGCCCCCTCCCCTCTAGCGGGGGCCGGCGCACAGATACGCAGTATTTT. Encoded protein: CASSPLPSSGGRRTDTQYF. J is TRBJ2-3 and V is TRBV7-2; 10 bases agree with TRBD2. The germline V gene encodes CDR1 SGHTA and CDR2 FQGNSA. Trimming took 5 bases from V and 1 from J; bases not matched to a gene: 15. The CDR3 spans 19 residues.